A single sample is the source of the 16 T cell receptor beta chains below, sequenced in a study of technical replicates of blood from a handful of donors. The table came from immunoSEQ multiplex PCR; TCRdb's copy has only in-frame clones and leaves some out. The table has 60,000 to 80,000 clones, around 92% seen once. Sequenced input: PBMCs. Source of these receptors: a human donor in good health. Some clones in this sample may be carry-over from other donors' samples.

The V gene is TRBV9, the J gene TRBJ2-1, with 9 positions matching TRBD2. The CDR3 is 18 amino acids. Germline-derived CDR1 and CDR2 are SGDLS and YYNGEE. Trimming cost V 0 bases and J 10 bases; bases outside gene matches: 17. CDR3 nucleotides: TGTGCCAGCAGCGTAGAGGAGCAGCGGGGGGACCTGGTAAGCGAGCAGTTCTTC. Its translation: CASSVEEQRGDLVSEQFF.

The V call is TRBV5-1, the J call TRBJ2-3, with D possibly being TRBD2 (6 bases). Germline loops: CDR1 SGHRS, CDR2 YFSETQ. This CDR3 is built from 15 residues. Trimming cost V 0 bases and J 7 bases, with 15 bases left between them. The CDR3 nucleotides are TGCGCCAGCAGCTTGGATACGGGGGTCGGGAATACGCAGTATTTT. It specifies CASSLDTGVGNTQYF.

The chain carries TRBV6-1 and TRBJ1-1; D not certain. This CDR3 is 11 amino acids long. The V end was cut by 3 bases, the J end by 11 bases, with 10 bases between. Germline V gene sequence: CDR1 MNHNS, CDR2 SASEGT. This CDR3 reads CASSELTGAFF. For the CDR3, the DNA is TGTGCCAGCAGTGAGTTGACGGGGGCTTTCTTT.

The chain uses TRBV10-3 and TRBJ2-1; TRBD1 might be the D (6 bases). The CDR3 contains 13 residues. CDR1 and CDR2 (germline): ENHRY, SYGVKD. V gave up 3 bases and J gave up 5 bases, with 8 bases separating them. As DNA, the CDR3 is TGTGCCATCAGTGACAGGGGCGACAATGAGCAGTTCTTC. Residues: CAISDRGDNEQFF.

The J gene is TRBJ2-2, the V gene TRBV9; D unclear. This CDR3 has 14 residues. CDR1 and CDR2 (germline): SGDLS, YYNGEE. Trimming took off 0 bases at V and 1 base at J, with 4 bases between the two ends. The chain's CDR3 is CASSVGGNTGELFF. CDR3 coding DNA: TGTGCCAGCAGCGTAGGAGGGAACACCGGGGAGCTGTTTTTT.

The chain joins TRBV30 to TRBJ1-2; possible D gene TRBD1, 5 bases. V was trimmed by 3 bases and J by 0 bases, leaving 11 bases between them. The CDR3 runs to 14 residues. Germline loops: CDR1 GTSNPN, CDR2 SVGIG (reference sequence). CDR3 in amino acids: CAWRPPGANYGYTF. The CDR3 DNA is TGTGCCTGGAGACCCCCGGGGGCTAACTATGGCTACACCTTC.

This clone has only a few counts. The chain is built from TRBV9 and TRBJ1-1, with a possible D match to TRBD1 (5 bases). The CDR3 has 13 residues. Trimming removed 3 bases at V and 1 base at J, with 7 bases between. Germline V gene data show CDR1 as SGDLS and CDR2 as YYNGEE. The CDR3 sequence is CASSETGNTEAFF. CDR3 bases: TGTGCCAGCAGCGAAACAGGGAACACTGAAGCTTTCTTT.

The chain joins TRBV6-5 to TRBJ1-1, with D possibly matching TRBD1 (6 bases). The length of the CDR3 is 13 residues. CDR1 MNHEY and CDR2 SVGAGI come from the germline V gene. V gave up 2 bases and J gave up 5 bases, with 9 bases separating them. The CDR3 coding sequence is TGTGCCAGCAGTTACACGAGGGGGACTGAAGCTTTCTTT. Its translation: CASSYTRGTEAFF.

Here the CDR3 reads CASSLRAGGGAYEQYF. For the CDR3, the DNA is TGTGCCAGCAGCTTACGGGCGGGAGGAGGCGCCTACGAGCAGTACTTC. J is TRBJ2-7 and V is TRBV7-2; 8 bases are a match to TRBD2. The junction had 8 bases not matched to a gene; V was cut back by 2 bases and J by 2 bases. CDR1 SGHTA and CDR2 FQGNSA come from the germline V gene. The CDR3 consists of 16 residues.

This rearrangement joins TRBV27 to TRBJ1-6, with a tentative D call TRBD1 (5 bases). CDR1 is MNHEY, CDR2 SMNVEV, per germline (reference sequence). CDR3 length equals 14 residues. The V gene lost 6 bases and the J gene lost 9 bases, with 15 bases spanning the gap. This chain's CDR3 is CASSYGGLGSPLHF. CDR3 nucleotides: TGTGCCAGCAGCTACGGGGGATTGGGTTCACCCCTCCACTTT.

This clone was detected once. The CDR3 reads CASSFGDRDYGYTF. Here the CDR3 DNA reads TGTGCCAGCAGCTTCGGAGACAGGGACTATGGCTACACCTTC. This chain joins TRBV5-6 and TRBJ1-2; 7 bases fit TRBD1. The CDR3 runs 14 residues. The germline V gene encodes CDR1 SGHDT and CDR2 YYEEEE. J gave up 3 bases and V 2 bases, and 4 bases lay outside the gene matches.

The V gene is TRBV5-1, the J gene TRBJ2-3, with D perhaps matching TRBD2 (7 bases). Germline V gene data show CDR1 as SGHRS and CDR2 as YFSETQ. The V and J ends lost 6 bases and 1 base respectively, with 21 bases between them. The CDR3 has 17 residues. The CDR3 DNA reads TGCGCCAGCAAGGGGCAGGGGCGGGAGAAAGGCACAGATACGCAGTATTTT. Protein product: CASKGQGREKGTDTQYF.

V is TRBV2 and J is TRBJ1-4, with D possibly matching TRBD1 (6 bases). The germline V and J ends were trimmed by 5 bases and 5 bases, with 12 bases remaining between them. CDR3 length: 14 residues. Germline V gene lookup returns CDR1 SNHLY and CDR2 FYNNEI. CDR3 residues: CASSNRVGNEKLFF. CDR3 sequence (DNA): TGTGCCAGCAGTAACAGGGTTGGGAATGAAAAACTGTTTTTT.

In this sample, this clone turned up once. This chain links TRBV30 with TRBJ1-1, with D possibly being TRBD1 (5 bases). The V gene's germline CDR1 is GTSNPN and CDR2 SVGIG (reference sequence). V lost 7 bases and J 6 bases, leaving 18 bases between the germline ends. This CDR3 is 13 amino acids long. CDR3 DNA: TGTGCCTCCCGGCCAGGGTTGAATTCTGAAGCTTTCTTT. Amino acid sequence: CASRPGLNSEAFF.

V and J are TRBV2 and TRBJ2-2, with TRBD2 as a possible D gene (5 bases). CDR3 length equals 13 residues. CDR1 SNHLY and CDR2 FYNNEI come from the germline V gene. V was pared by 3 bases and J by 6 bases, with 8 bases between. DNA for the CDR3: TGTGCCAGCAGTGATACGGGGTCCGGGGAGCTGTTTTTT. Amino acids: CASSDTGSGELFF.

The J gene is TRBJ1-3, the V gene TRBV2; no firm D call. Germline V gene data show CDR1 as SNHLY and CDR2 as FYNNEI. Trimming stripped 7 bases from V and 2 bases from J, with 9 bases between. CDR3 length: 13 amino acids. CDR3 protein: CASTRLPGNTIYF. CDR3 nucleotides: TGTGCCAGCACGAGGCTCCCTGGAAACACCATATATTTT.